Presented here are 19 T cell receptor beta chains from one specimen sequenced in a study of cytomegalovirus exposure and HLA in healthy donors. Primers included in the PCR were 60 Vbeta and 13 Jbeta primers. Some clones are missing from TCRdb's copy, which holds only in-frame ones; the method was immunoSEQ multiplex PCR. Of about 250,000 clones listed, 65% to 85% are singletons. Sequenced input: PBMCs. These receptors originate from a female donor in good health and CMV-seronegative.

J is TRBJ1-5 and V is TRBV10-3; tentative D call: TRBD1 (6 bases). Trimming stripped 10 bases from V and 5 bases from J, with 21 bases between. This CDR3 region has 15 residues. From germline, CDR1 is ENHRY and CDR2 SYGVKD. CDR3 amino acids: CATRTAVIADQPQHF. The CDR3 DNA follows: TGTGCCACCCGGACAGCCGTTATTGCCGATCAGCCCCAGCATTTT.

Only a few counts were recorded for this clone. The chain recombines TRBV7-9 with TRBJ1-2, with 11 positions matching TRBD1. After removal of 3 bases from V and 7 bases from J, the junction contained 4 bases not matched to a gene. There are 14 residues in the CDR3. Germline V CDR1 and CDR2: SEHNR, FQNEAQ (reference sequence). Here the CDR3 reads CASSFGTGGGGYTF. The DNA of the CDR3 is TGTGCCAGCAGCTTTGGGACAGGGGGAGGTGGCTACACCTTC.

The CDR3 DNA is TGTGCCAGCAGCCGTGGACAGGGGGCGGTATACGAGCAGTACTTC. Residues: CASSRGQGAVYEQYF. The chain joins TRBV27 to TRBJ2-7; 11 bases map to TRBD1. CDR3 size: 15 residues. CDR1 and CDR2 from the germline V gene are MNHEY and SMNVEV (reference sequence). The ends lost 6 bases at V and 4 bases at J; junction bases unmatched: 8.

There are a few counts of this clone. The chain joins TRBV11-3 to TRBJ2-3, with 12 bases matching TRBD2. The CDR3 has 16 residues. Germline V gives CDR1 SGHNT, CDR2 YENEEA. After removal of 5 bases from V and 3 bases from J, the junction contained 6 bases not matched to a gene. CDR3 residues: CASSPRTSGKTDTQYF. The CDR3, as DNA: TGTGCCAGCAGCCCAAGGACTAGCGGGAAAACAGATACGCAGTATTTT.

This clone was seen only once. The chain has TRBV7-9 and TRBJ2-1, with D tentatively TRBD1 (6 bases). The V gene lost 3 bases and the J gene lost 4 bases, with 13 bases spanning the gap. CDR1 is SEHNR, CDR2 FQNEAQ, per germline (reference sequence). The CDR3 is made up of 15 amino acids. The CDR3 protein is CASSFFGTRYNEQFF. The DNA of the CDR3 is TGTGCCAGCAGCTTTTTCGGGACACGGTACAATGAGCAGTTCTTC. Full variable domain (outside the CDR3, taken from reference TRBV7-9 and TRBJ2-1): DTGVSQNPRHKITKRGQNVTFRCDPISEHNRLYWYRQTLGQGPEFLTYFQNEAQLEKSRLLSDRFSAERPKGSFSTLEIQRTEQGDSAMYLCASSFFGTRYNEQFFGPGTRLTVL.

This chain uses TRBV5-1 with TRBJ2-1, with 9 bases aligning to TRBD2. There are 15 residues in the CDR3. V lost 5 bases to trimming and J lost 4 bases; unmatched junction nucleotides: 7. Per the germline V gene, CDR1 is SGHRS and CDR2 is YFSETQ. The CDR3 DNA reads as TGCGCCAGCAGTCTGACTAGCGGATTGTACAATGAGCAGTTCTTC. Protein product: CASSLTSGLYNEQFF.

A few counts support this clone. CDR3 nucleotides: TGTGCCAGCAGCTCCGGCACAGATACGCAGTATTTT. This gives the protein CASSSGTDTQYF. V is TRBV5-4 and J is TRBJ2-3; D is uncertain. The CDR3 totals 12 residues. The germline V gene has CDR1 SGHNT and CDR2 YYREEE (reference sequence). Trimming removed 3 bases at V and 1 base at J, with 3 bases between.

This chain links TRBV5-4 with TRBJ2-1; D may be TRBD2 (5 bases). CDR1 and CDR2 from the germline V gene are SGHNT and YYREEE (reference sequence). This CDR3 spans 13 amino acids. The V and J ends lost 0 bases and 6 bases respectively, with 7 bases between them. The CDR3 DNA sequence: TGTGCCAGCAGCTTGGGCGGGTCCAATGAGCAGTTCTTC. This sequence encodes CASSLGGSNEQFF.

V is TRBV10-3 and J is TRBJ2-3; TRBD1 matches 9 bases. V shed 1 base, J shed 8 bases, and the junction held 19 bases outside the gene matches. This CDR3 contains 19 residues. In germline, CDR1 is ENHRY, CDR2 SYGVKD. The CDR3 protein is CAISEWDRVSSSSRPTQYF. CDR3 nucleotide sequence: TGTGCCATCAGTGAGTGGGACAGGGTTTCTTCGTCGTCTCGCCCTACGCAGTATTTT.

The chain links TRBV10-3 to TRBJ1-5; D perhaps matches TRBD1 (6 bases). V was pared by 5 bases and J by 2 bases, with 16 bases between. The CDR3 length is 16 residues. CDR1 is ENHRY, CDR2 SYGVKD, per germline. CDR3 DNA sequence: TGTGCCATCAGTACAGGGTTAGGAGGAGGCAATCAGCCCCAGCATTTT. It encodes CAISTGLGGGNQPQHF.

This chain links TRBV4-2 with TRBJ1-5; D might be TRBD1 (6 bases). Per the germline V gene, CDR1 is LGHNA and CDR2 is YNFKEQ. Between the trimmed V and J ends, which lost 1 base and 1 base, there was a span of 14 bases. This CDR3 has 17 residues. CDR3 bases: TGTGCCAGCAGCCAAGTAGGGGGGGCAGGGAGCAATCAGCCCCAGCATTTT. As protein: CASSQVGGAGSNQPQHF.

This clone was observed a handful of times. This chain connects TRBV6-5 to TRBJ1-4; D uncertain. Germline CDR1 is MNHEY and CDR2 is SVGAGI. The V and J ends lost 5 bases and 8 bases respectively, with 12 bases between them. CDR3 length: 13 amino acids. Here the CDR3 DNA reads TGTGCCAGCAGTGTGTCTTCCCCCGAAAAACTGTTTTTT. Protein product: CASSVSSPEKLFF.

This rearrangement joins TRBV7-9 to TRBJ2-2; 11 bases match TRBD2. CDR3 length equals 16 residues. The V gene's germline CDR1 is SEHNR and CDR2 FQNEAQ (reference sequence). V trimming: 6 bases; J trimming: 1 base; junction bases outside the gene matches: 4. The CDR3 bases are TGTGCCAGCAGGACCGGGACTAGCGGGAACACCGGGGAGCTGTTTTTT. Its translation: CASRTGTSGNTGELFF.

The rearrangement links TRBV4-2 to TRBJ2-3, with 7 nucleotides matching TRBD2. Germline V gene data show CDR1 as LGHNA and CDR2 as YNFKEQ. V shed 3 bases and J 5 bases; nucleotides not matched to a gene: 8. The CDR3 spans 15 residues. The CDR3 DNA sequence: TGTGCCAGCAGCCACTCTAGCGGACCTCAAGATACGCAGTATTTT. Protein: CASSHSSGPQDTQYF.

The CDR3 loop is CASSPPGTGGNQPQHF. DNA for the CDR3: TGTGCCAGCAGCCCACCCGGGACAGGGGGCAATCAGCCCCAGCATTTT. This chain links TRBV7-9 with TRBJ1-5; 10 bases agree with TRBD1. This CDR3 contains 16 residues. Germline lookup yields CDR1 SEHNR and CDR2 FQNEAQ (reference sequence). Trimming removed 5 bases from V and 2 bases from J; junction bases left unmatched: 6.

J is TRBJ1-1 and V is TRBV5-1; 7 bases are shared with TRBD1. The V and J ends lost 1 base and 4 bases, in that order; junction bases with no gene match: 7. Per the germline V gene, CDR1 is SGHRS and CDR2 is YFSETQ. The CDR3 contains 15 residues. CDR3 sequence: CASSLTPTGSTEAFF. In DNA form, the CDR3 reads TGCGCCAGCAGCTTGACCCCGACAGGGAGCACTGAAGCTTTCTTT.

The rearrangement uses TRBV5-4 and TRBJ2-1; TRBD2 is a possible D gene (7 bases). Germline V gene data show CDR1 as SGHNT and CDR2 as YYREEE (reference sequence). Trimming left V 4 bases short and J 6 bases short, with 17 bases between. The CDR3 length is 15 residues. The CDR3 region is CASSQPGERGNEQFF. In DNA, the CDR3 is TGTGCCAGCAGCCAACCAGGGGAGCGGGGCAATGAGCAGTTCTTC.

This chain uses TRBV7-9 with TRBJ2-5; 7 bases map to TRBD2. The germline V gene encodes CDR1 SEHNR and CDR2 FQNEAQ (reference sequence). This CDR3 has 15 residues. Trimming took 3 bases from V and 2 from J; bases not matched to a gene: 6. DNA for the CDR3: TGTGCCAGCAGCTTCGGACTAGTGGAACAAGAGACCCAGTACTTC. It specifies CASSFGLVEQETQYF.

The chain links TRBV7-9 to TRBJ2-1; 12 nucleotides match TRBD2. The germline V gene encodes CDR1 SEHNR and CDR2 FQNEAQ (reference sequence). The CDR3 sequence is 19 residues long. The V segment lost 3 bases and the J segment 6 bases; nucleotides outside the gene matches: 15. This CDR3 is CASSFGLSGLAGGGNEQFF. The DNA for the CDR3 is TGTGCCAGCAGCTTCGGACTGTCGGGGCTAGCGGGAGGGGGCAATGAGCAGTTCTTC.